A single sample gave rise to the 29 T cell receptor beta chains below, sequenced in a study of OX40 agonist ivuxolimab in advanced cancers. The method behind the library was the immunoSEQ multiplex PCR assay. TCRdb provides this immuneACCESS table in a form limited to in-frame rearrangements. Some clones are lacking; in checked studies, under half of them reflect an unresolved V gene, and why the rest are absent is not known. The sample contains about 55,000 clones, about 88% of them found a single time. The ten largest make up just under 7% of the sample. This sample comprised CD4+ or CD8+ T cells sorted from blood, obtained in a trial of the OX40 agonist ivuxolimab. The receptors come from an adult with an advanced solid tumor such as melanoma, head and neck, liver or kidney cancer.

This clone was counted a single time. This chain joins TRBV18 and TRBJ2-1; 13 bases are a match to TRBD2. Unmatched junction bases numbered 6, after V lost 3 bases and J lost 7 bases. CDR1 KGHSH and CDR2 LQKENI come from the germline V gene. CDR3 length equals 16 residues. The CDR3 bases are TGTGCCAGCTCACCGGTCACTAGCGGGAGGGGGAATGAGCAGTTCTTC. As protein: CASSPVTSGRGNEQFF.

The chain recombines TRBV5-1 with TRBJ1-1; D is uncertain. From germline, CDR1 is SGHRS and CDR2 YFSETQ. There are 14 residues in the CDR3. V lost 1 base and J lost 10, with 17 bases in between. The CDR3 DNA is TGCGCCAGCAGCTTGAATATTCGGGGTCACGGAGCTTTCTTT. This gives the protein CASSLNIRGHGAFF.

J is TRBJ1-2 and V is TRBV7-9; no clear D. In germline, CDR1 is SEHNR, CDR2 FQNEAQ (reference sequence). Trimming stripped 1 base from V and 4 bases from J, with 7 bases between. The CDR3 is made up of 13 amino acids. The CDR3 DNA follows: TGTGCCAGCAGCTTAGAGGCAGCCTATGGCTACACCTTC. Encoded protein: CASSLEAAYGYTF.

CDR3 in amino acids: CASSLVGTGSYEQYF. CDR3 DNA sequence: TGCGCCAGCAGCTTGGTGGGGACAGGCTCCTACGAGCAGTACTTC. The chain carries TRBV5-1 and TRBJ2-7; 8 positions agree with TRBD1. The V gene end was trimmed by 0 bases and the J gene end by 0 bases; junction bases not matched to a gene: 2. This CDR3 has 15 amino acids. The germline V gene encodes CDR1 SGHRS and CDR2 YFSETQ.

The rearrangement joins TRBV18 to TRBJ2-7; unclear D gene. The V end lost 3 bases, the J end lost 3 bases, and 9 bases lay between the germline ends. Germline CDR1 and CDR2: KGHSH and LQKENI. CDR3 length: 13 amino acids. CDR3 loop: CASSPRRSYEQYF. The CDR3 DNA is TGTGCCAGCTCACCCAGGCGGAGCTACGAGCAGTACTTC.

The chain couples TRBV5-6 to TRBJ2-7; no firm D call. Germline CDR1 and CDR2: SGHDT and YYEEEE. The CDR3 contains 14 residues. Trimming cost V 1 base and J 4 bases, with 12 bases left between them. CDR3 bases: TGTGCCAGCAGCTTGTATGGAATCGTTTACGAGCAGTACTTC. The encoded protein is CASSLYGIVYEQYF.

The chain combines TRBV5-1 with TRBJ2-5; D unresolved. The V end was cut by 2 bases, the J end by 5 bases, with 4 bases between. The CDR3 sequence is 11 residues long. Germline V CDR1 and CDR2: SGHRS, YFSETQ. The DNA of the CDR3 is TGCGCCAGCAGCTTTGTGGAGACCCAGTACTTC. Amino acids: CASSFVETQYF.

The gene calls are TRBV11-2 and TRBJ1-1; no clear D. V lost 2 bases to trimming and J lost 1 base, with 5 bases between them. Germline V gene sequence: CDR1 SGHAT, CDR2 FQNNGV. The CDR3 has 13 amino acids. The CDR3: CASSLLGNTEAFF. The CDR3 DNA reads as TGTGCCAGCAGCTTACTTGGGAACACTGAAGCTTTCTTT.

The chain uses TRBV7-3 and TRBJ2-3; 9 bases match TRBD1. The J segment lost 7 bases and the V segment lost 5 bases, leaving 7 bases of the junction unmatched. The CDR3 consists of 14 residues. The germline V gene has CDR1 SGHTA and CDR2 FQGTGA. The CDR3, as DNA: TGTGCCAGCAGCCCGGGGACAGGGCTATATACGCAGTATTTT. This encodes CASSPGTGLYTQYF.

In this sample, this clone turned up a few times. V and J are TRBV29-1 and TRBJ2-7, with 8 bases fitting TRBD1. Germline CDR1 SQVTM, CDR2 ANQGSEA. This CDR3 has 11 residues. With V trimmed by 3 bases and J by 11 bases, 6 bases remained unmatched. The CDR3 protein is CSVEGDRSKYF. The CDR3 bases are TGCAGCGTTGAGGGGGACAGGTCGAAGTACTTC.

The chain couples TRBV28 to TRBJ1-6; D is perhaps TRBD1 (6 bases). V lost 8 bases to trimming and J lost 10 bases, with 15 bases between them. CDR1 and CDR2 from the germline V gene are MDHEN and SYDVKM. CDR3 length equals 13 residues. CDR3 DNA: TGTGCCAGCGTGGGGGGCGAATCCTCACCCCTCCACTTT. Translated, it gives CASVGGESSPLHF.

The gene calls are TRBV6-1 and TRBJ1-5; perhaps TRBD1 as D (5 bases). The CDR3 has 16 amino acids. Germline V gene data show CDR1 as MNHNS and CDR2 as SASEGT. Trimming cost V 2 bases and J 0 bases, with 11 bases left between them. CDR3: CASSEWGSNSNQPQHF. CDR3 sequence (DNA): TGTGCCAGCAGTGAATGGGGGAGCAATAGCAATCAGCCCCAGCATTTT.

J is TRBJ1-1 and V is TRBV5-1, with a weak D call TRBD1 (6 bases). CDR1 is SGHRS and CDR2 is YFSETQ in the germline V gene. Trimming pared 4 bases from V and 5 bases from J, leaving 12 bases between. There are 13 residues in the CDR3. The CDR3 region is CASSKQGGTEAFF. CDR3 nucleotides: TGCGCCAGCAGCAAACAGGGAGGTACTGAAGCTTTCTTT.

This clone was detected once. The chain links TRBV6-5 to TRBJ2-3; D remains unclear. The germline V gene encodes CDR1 MNHEY and CDR2 SVGAGI. This CDR3 contains 12 residues. Trimming removed 7 bases at V and 3 bases at J, with 8 bases between. CDR3 sequence (DNA): TGTGCCAGCATGGAAGCAACAGATACGCAGTATTTT. This translates into CASMEATDTQYF.

The chain couples TRBV7-6 to TRBJ1-1; maybe TRBD1 (5 bases). The CDR3 covers 15 residues. The germline gives CDR1 SGHVS, CDR2 FNYEAQ. V lost 0 bases and J 0 bases, leaving 8 bases between the germline ends. The CDR3 here is CASSLAGTVNTEAFF. CDR3 nucleotide sequence: TGTGCCAGCAGCTTAGCGGGGACGGTGAACACTGAAGCTTTCTTT. Together with reference TRBV7-6 and TRBJ1-1, the CDR3 gives the full variable domain: GAGVSQSPRYKVTKRGQDVALRCDPISGHVSLYWYRQALGQGPEFLTYFNYEAQQDKSGLPNDRFSAERPEGSISTLTIQRTEQRDSAMYRCASSLAGTVNTEAFFGQGTRLTVV.

The count of this clone is one. This sequence joins TRBV7-9 and TRBJ2-5, with D maybe TRBD2 (6 bases). V lost 5 bases and J 3 bases, leaving 16 bases between the germline ends. The CDR3 is 15 residues long. The germline V gene has CDR1 SEHNR and CDR2 FQNEAQ (reference sequence). The CDR3 reads CASSPEGRPEETQYF. The CDR3 coding sequence is TGTGCCAGCAGCCCAGAGGGGAGGCCGGAAGAGACCCAGTACTTC.

Comments on this clone: The sample holds other DNA sequences that translate to the same CDR3. This chain uses TRBV5-1 with TRBJ1-1; 7 positions agree with TRBD1. J lost 5 bases, V lost 0 bases, and 1 base had no gene match. Germline V gene data show CDR1 as SGHRS and CDR2 as YFSETQ. This CDR3 contains 13 residues. CDR3 sequence (DNA): TGCGCCAGCAGCTTGGACAGGGGAACTGAAGCTTTCTTT. Amino acids: CASSLDRGTEAFF.

This chain connects TRBV5-6 to TRBJ1-5; D ambiguous. Trimming cost V 2 bases and J 5 bases, with 11 bases left between them. Looked up from germline, CDR1 is SGHDT and CDR2 is YYEEEE. The CDR3 is made up of 14 amino acids. The CDR3 is CASSFGLRDQPQHF. The CDR3 DNA sequence: TGTGCCAGCAGCTTCGGGCTCAGAGATCAGCCCCAGCATTTT.

The chain is built from TRBV5-1 and TRBJ1-5, with D possibly TRBD1 on 5 matching bases. The CDR3 length is 14 residues. Per the germline V gene, CDR1 is SGHRS and CDR2 is YFSETQ. Trimming left V 0 bases short and J 7 bases short, with 11 bases between. This CDR3 reads CASSLVGDGQPQHF. The CDR3 nucleotides are TGCGCCAGCAGCTTGGTTGGGGACGGCCAGCCCCAGCATTTT.

The chain uses TRBV5-1 and TRBJ1-1, with D possibly being TRBD1 (5 bases). The V and J ends lost 4 bases and 5 bases respectively, with 12 bases between them. This CDR3 is built from 13 residues. Germline V gene sequence: CDR1 SGHRS, CDR2 YFSETQ. CDR3 protein: CASSTRGGTEAFF. DNA of the CDR3: TGCGCCAGCAGCACGCGGGGGGGAACTGAAGCTTTCTTT.

The chain is built from TRBV29-1 and TRBJ2-7, with 9 bases that match TRBD2. V lost 6 bases to trimming and J lost 6 bases; unmatched junction nucleotides: 12. Germline values: CDR1 SQVTM, CDR2 ANQGSEA. This CDR3 has 14 residues. CDR3 sequence (DNA): TGCAGCGTAGCCGGGACTAGCACTTCGAGCGAGCAGTACTTC. This codes for CSVAGTSTSSEQYF.

This clone was detected only a few times. This chain links TRBV6-5 with TRBJ2-5; the match to TRBD2 covers 7 bases. Trimming cost V 5 bases and J 7 bases; bases outside gene matches: 10. This CDR3 spans 14 amino acids. Germline V gene lookup returns CDR1 MNHEY and CDR2 SVGAGI. CDR3 protein: CASSPRGVDRTQYF. CDR3 bases: TGTGCCAGCAGTCCCCGGGGGGTGGATAGGACCCAGTACTTC.

This chain links TRBV7-9 with TRBJ2-1; TRBD1 is a possible D gene (5 bases). This CDR3 has 15 amino acids. V lost 5 bases and J 1 base, leaving 12 bases between the germline ends. CDR1 SEHNR and CDR2 FQNEAQ come from the germline V gene (reference sequence). The CDR3 DNA follows: TGTGCCAGCAGCCTTGGGGCGGATTCCTACAATGAGCAGTTCTTC. This sequence encodes CASSLGADSYNEQFF.

The chain recombines TRBV5-1 with TRBJ1-2; 8 bases agree with TRBD1. J was trimmed by 8 bases and V by 4 bases; bases with no gene match: 10. The CDR3 sequence is 14 residues long. From germline, CDR1 is SGHRS and CDR2 YFSETQ. The CDR3 nucleotides are TGCGCCAGCAGCCCCCTAGGGACAGGCCGGGGCTACACCTTC. Translation gives CASSPLGTGRGYTF. Filled out from reference TRBV5-1 and TRBJ1-2, the complete variable domain reads KAGVTQTPRYLIKTRGQQVTLSCSPISGHRSVSWYQQTPGQGLQFLFEYFSETQRNKGNFPGRFSGRQFSNSRSEMNVSTLELGDSALYLCASSPLGTGRGYTFGSGTRLTVV.

The V call is TRBV7-9, the J call TRBJ1-1; unclear D gene. V lost 1 base and J lost 5, with 11 bases in between. Germline CDR1 is SEHNR and CDR2 is FQNEAQ (reference sequence). The CDR3 contains 14 residues. The CDR3 DNA is TGTGCCAGCAGCTTAGGATTGGAGTTGACTGAAGCTTTCTTT. Translated: CASSLGLELTEAFF.

The DNA of the CDR3 is TGCGCCAGCAGCTTGGCGCCAGGGGTTGAAAAACTGTTTTTT. This translates into CASSLAPGVEKLFF. The rearrangement joins TRBV5-1 to TRBJ1-4, with D perhaps matching TRBD1 (6 bases). This CDR3 contains 14 residues. The ends were cut back, 0 bases at V and 7 bases at J, with 10 bases in the middle. Per the germline V gene, CDR1 is SGHRS and CDR2 is YFSETQ.

The rearrangement joins TRBV5-1 to TRBJ2-1; maybe TRBD2 (5 bases). This CDR3 contains 16 residues. Germline values: CDR1 SGHRS, CDR2 YFSETQ. Trimming removed 2 bases from V and 0 bases from J, with 12 bases in between. DNA of the CDR3: TGCGCCAGCAGCTTCAGGACTGCCAGCTCCTACAATGAGCAGTTCTTC. This sequence encodes CASSFRTASSYNEQFF.

The chain recombines TRBV2 with TRBJ2-7; D remains unclear. The germline CDR1 and CDR2 sequences are SNHLY and FYNNEI. The CDR3 loop spans 11 amino acids. Trimming removed 4 bases at V and 4 bases at J, with 5 bases between. The CDR3 bases are TGTGCCAGCAGTGGCGAATACGAGCAGTACTTC. It yields the protein CASSGEYEQYF.

The chain is built from TRBV28 and TRBJ2-7, with D possibly TRBD1 on 6 matching bases. This CDR3 contains 13 residues. CDR1 is MDHEN and CDR2 is SYDVKM in the germline V gene. Trimming took 8 bases from V and 3 from J, leaving 14 bases between them. For the CDR3, the DNA is TGTGCCAGCCGGTTCAGGGGAATCTACGAGCAGTACTTC. This sequence encodes CASRFRGIYEQYF.